These T cell receptor beta chains were read from a single sample in a study of HIV-infected patients and healthy controls. TCRdb recomputed calls from the 5' RACE reads with MiXCR, one row per CDR3 protein. There are 70,000 or so distinct CDR3 sequences in the sample; about a sixth occur only once, and 4.5% to 7% lies in the top ten. What was sequenced was CD4+ T cells from blood. The receptor set was obtained from a human donor in good health. Each CDR3 is given with its conserved first and last residue. D genes are given only for firm matches. Clone size is shown for a subset of rows, as once, few, many or a class of expanded clone.

d_gene,abundance,j_gene,v_gene,CDR3nt,CDR3aa
.,.,TRBJ1-4,TRBV19,TGTGCCAGTAGTGACCGAGGCGAAAAACTGTTTTTT,CASSDRGEKLFF
.,.,TRBJ1-3,TRBV19,TGTGCCAGTAGGGAAGGGACGGCCGGAAACACCATATATTTT,CASREGTAGNTIYF
.,.,TRBJ2-3,TRBV14,TGTGCCAGCAGCCCTCCGGGACGTATGAGGCCCCCAGATACGCAGTATTTT,CASSPPGRMRPPDTQYF
.,few,TRBJ2-7,TRBV7-9,TGTGCCAGCAGCTTAGGGTACCCCTACGAGCAGTACTTC,CASSLGYPYEQYF
TRBD1,.,TRBJ2-2,TRBV6-5,TGTGCCAGCAGTCGACAGGGCGTAAACACCGGGGAGCTGTTTTTT,CASSRQGVNTGELFF
.,few,TRBJ2-1,TRBV11-1,TGTGCCAGCAGCCCCCGGGTAGACTTCCTTCCCAATGAGCAGTTCTTC,CASSPRVDFLPNEQFF
TRBD1,many,TRBJ1-3,TRBV12-3/TRBV12-4,TGTGCCAGCAGTCCCCGACAGGGAGCGGGAAACACCATATATTTT,CASSPRQGAGNTIYF
TRBD2,.,TRBJ2-3,TRBV7-3,TGTGCCAGCAGCTCCGGCGGGAGAATGGCAGATACGCAGTATTTT,CASSSGGRMADTQYF
.,many,TRBJ1-2,TRBV28,TGTGCCAGTAATAACCCCGTTCCTTATGGCTACACCTTC,CASNNPVPYGYTF
.,.,TRBJ1-1,TRBV7-2,TGTGCCAGCAGCCCCCAGTCCTGGAACACTGAAGCTTTCTTT,CASSPQSWNTEAFF
TRBD1,many,TRBJ1-5,TRBV6-2/TRBV6-3,TGTGCCAGCAGTTACTCATACTCCGGGACAGGGGGCGGACCCCAGCATTTT,CASSYSYSGTGGGPQHF
.,.,TRBJ2-1,TRBV6-6,TGTGCCAGCAGTCCTACTTGGGGGGTAAATGAGCAGTTCTTC,CASSPTWGVNEQFF
.,.,TRBJ2-4,TRBV25-1,TGTGCCAGCAGTAGGCAGGGCTCCGACATTCAGTACTTC,CASSRQGSDIQYF
.,.,TRBJ1-1,TRBV18,TGTGCCAGCTCTTCGGGAGGAGGGAACACTGAAGCTTTCTTT,CASSSGGGNTEAFF
TRBD1,.,TRBJ2-5,TRBV7-9,TGTGCCAGCAGCGAGGACAGGGTCGGGAAAGAGACCCAGTACTTC,CASSEDRVGKETQYF
.,.,TRBJ2-2,TRBV29-1,TGCAGCGTTGTCCGCAACTCGAACACCGGGGAGCTGTTTTTT,CSVVRNSNTGELFF
.,.,TRBJ2-3,TRBV20-1,TGCAGTGCTAGGGATGTTTCGGGGGATACGCAGTATTTT,CSARDVSGDTQYF
.,.,TRBJ2-7,TRBV2,TGTGCCAGCTCCCTAGGACTTGTTTCCTACGAGCAGTACTTC,CASSLGLVSYEQYF
TRBD1,few,TRBJ2-7,TRBV5-1,TGCGCCAGCAGCTTCGCGGACAGGGACTCCTACGAGCAGTACTTC,CASSFADRDSYEQYF
.,few,TRBJ1-1,TRBV7-2,TGTGCCAGCAGCTTAGGGGGCAGGGGTGAAGCTTTCTTT,CASSLGGRGEAFF
.,few,TRBJ1-1,TRBV9,TGTGCCAGCAGTCGCGGCGTGTTAGGGACTGAAGCTTTCTTT,CASSRGVLGTEAFF
.,many,TRBJ2-1,TRBV12-3/TRBV12-4,TGTGCCAGCAGCAGGGAGGTTGCCAATGAGCAGTTCTTC,CASSREVANEQFF
.,few,TRBJ1-1,TRBV12-3/TRBV12-4,TGTGCCAGCAGCTCCCCAGGCCTCCTAAACACTGAAGCTTTCTTT,CASSSPGLLNTEAFF
.,.,TRBJ2-2,TRBV20-1,TGCAGTGCTAGCGGCGCAATCGCGAACACCGGGGAGCTGTTTTTT,CSASGAIANTGELFF
.,.,TRBJ2-7,TRBV6-1,TGTGCCAGCAGTGAAGCGCGGACCGGAAGCTCCTACGAGCAGTACTTC,CASSEARTGSSYEQYF
.,many,TRBJ2-2,TRBV20-1,TGCAGTGCTGCACGGACGAGCCCCGGGGAGCTGTTTTTT,CSAARTSPGELFF
TRBD2,.,TRBJ2-1,TRBV19,TGTGCCAGTAGTATAGGGTCCCCGGGAGGGACCAATGAGCAGTTCTTC,CASSIGSPGGTNEQFF
TRBD1,.,TRBJ2-2,TRBV20-1,TGCAGTGCAGACAGGGGAATCGGGGAGCTGTTTTTT,CSADRGIGELFF
.,medium-sized,TRBJ2-3,TRBV5-1,TGCGCCAGCAGCTTACAGGGACACTCAGATACGCAGTATTTT,CASSLQGHSDTQYF
TRBD1,.,TRBJ1-4,TRBV11-2,TGTGCCAGCAGCATAGACAGGGGGCAGATGGAAAAACTGTTTTTT,CASSIDRGQMEKLFF
TRBD1,.,TRBJ2-5,TRBV7-2,TGTGCCAGCGCCGTGGGTTCTAAATCGACAGGGCCCCATCGGTTC,CASAVGSKSTGPHRF
.,few,TRBJ1-1,TRBV6-2/TRBV6-3,TGTGCCAGCAGTTACGGGGACGTGAACACTGAAGCTTTCTTT,CASSYGDVNTEAFF
.,many,TRBJ2-3,TRBV7-9,TGTGCCAGCAGCCTAAGGAGGGGCGATACGCAGTATTTT,CASSLRRGDTQYF
.,few,TRBJ1-4,TRBV5-6,TGTGCCAGCAGCTTGTCGGGGGATTTTCGCGAAAAACTGTTTTTT,CASSLSGDFREKLFF
TRBD1,.,TRBJ2-5,TRBV5-1,TGCGCCAGCAGCCCACCCTCCGGACAGGGGATGGAGACCCAGTACTTC,CASSPPSGQGMETQYF
TRBD1,few,TRBJ1-5,TRBV7-9,TGTGCCAGCAGCTTATCGGCCGACAGGGGGTTTGTTCAGCCCCAGCATTTT,CASSLSADRGFVQPQHF
TRBD1,.,TRBJ2-7,TRBV20-1,TGCAGTGCTAGAAGCGGGACAGGGGCCGAGCAGTACTTC,CSARSGTGAEQYF
TRBD1,.,TRBJ1-1,TRBV25-1,TGTGCCAGCAGGGACAGGGGAACGAACACTGAAGCTTTCTTT,CASRDRGTNTEAFF
TRBD1,few,TRBJ2-7,TRBV29-1,TGCAGCGTCGGACAGGCCGGGCGTCGCGAGCAGTACTTC,CSVGQAGRREQYF
TRBD2,.,TRBJ2-7,TRBV5-5,TGTGCCAGCAGCCGACCAGGGCTAGCGGGAGGGAGCTCCTACGAGCAGTACTTC,CASSRPGLAGGSSYEQYF
TRBD2,.,TRBJ2-7,TRBV18,TGTGCCAGCTCACCACGCTTGTCTAGCGGGGGAACCCCCTACGAGCAGTACTTC,CASSPRLSSGGTPYEQYF
.,.,TRBJ1-5,TRBV6-6,TGTGCCAGCAATCGGGACAGCAATCAGCCCCAGCATTTT,CASNRDSNQPQHF
TRBD1,few,TRBJ1-5,TRBV19,TGTGCCAGTAGTCTTAGCCCGGACAGGGGCAGACAGCCCCAGCATTTT,CASSLSPDRGRQPQHF
TRBD2,.,TRBJ2-5,TRBV20-1,TGCAGTGCTAGAGATTGGGCTAGCGGGGGATTACAAGAGACCCAGTACTTC,CSARDWASGGLQETQYF
TRBD2,many,TRBJ2-1,TRBV11-2,TGTGCCAGCAGCTTAGCTCACGCGGGGGGTTATGAGCAGTTCTTC,CASSLAHAGGYEQFF
.,many,TRBJ1-2,TRBV5-8,TGTGCCAGCAGACGACGACAGTATTATGGCTACACCTTC,CASRRRQYYGYTF
TRBD2,.,TRBJ2-3,TRBV3-1,TGTGCCAGCAGCCCCCCGGGACTAAGAACAGATACGCAGTATTTT,CASSPPGLRTDTQYF
.,few,TRBJ2-7,TRBV2,TGTGCCAGCAGTGAAGTTACCTACGAGCAGTACTTC,CASSEVTYEQYF